This T cell receptor beta chain originates from a study of tumor and adjacent non-tumor tissue in lung cancer (dated by TCRdb to the late 2010s). Notes on the research overall: Of the cohort, around eleven patients had adenocarcinoma, 2 had squamous cell carcinoma and 1 had small cell lung cancer. The 15 or so patients were aged about 30 to 76 years, included some 10 men and 5 women, and had TNM stage I to III disease. Sequencing generated a total of around 120 million productive TCRbeta reads, averaging about 4.17 million reads per sample. Bulk TCRbeta repertoires were compared between lung tumor tissue and matched distant non-tumor lung tissue obtained from more than 12 lung cancer patients. TCRbeta CDR3 sequencing was performed on under 35 paired specimens, with one tumor sample and one normal lung sample collected per patient.

The library was built by means of multiplex PCR. The sequencer was an Illumina HiSeq 2500. TCRbeta libraries were constructed through three rounds of nested PCR with primers (Table S4) according to protocols adapted from ARM-PCR. Before sequencing, PCR products of 200-500 bp were cut from the gel and purified using the QIAquick gel extraction kit. The original pipeline was this. Trimmomatic was used to clean the reads, FLASH was used to merge the reads into complete CDR3 sequences, and MiTCR was used to assign the reads to V(D)J germline segments. Clonal diversity was computed as the inverse Simpson's index with VDJtools. A read counted as productive if the sequence was in-frame and lacked a premature stop codon. Using fastp trimming at Q25 and MiXCR clonotype assembly, TCRdb reanalyzed the public sequencing data and kept in-frame beta chains. Merged by CDR3 protein, the rows form single entries marked with the most common genes and DNA. The V and J calls shown here were made by TCRdb, not taken from the authors' results. This sample holds roughly 49,000 distinct CDR3 sequences; around two thirds were observed only once. Of the sample, roughly a quarter falls within the top ten clones.

On the study overall, not on this receptor specifically: TCR diversity was significantly higher in younger patients, and higher tumor TCR diversity was associated with shorter overall and disease-free survival. The methods do not name the sequencing platform or mention unique molecular identifiers. In normal lung, the top 100 clones accounted for a significantly larger cumulative share of the repertoire than in tumor tissue. Tumor tissue showed significantly higher TCR diversity (inverse Simpson) than normal lung tissue, at 431.37 vs 166.20 (P = 0.0075, Mann-Whitney U test). Only around 16 patients were in the cohort, and the authors stated that larger samples and more detailed clinical data are needed. Peripheral blood was not sequenced, so blood TCRbeta repertoires were not examined in the lung cancer patients of the study.

Of note for this clonotype: What this receptor recognizes is not known. Per-nucleotide qualities are absent, and no much larger clonotype sits a single base away.

RNA was extracted from bulk unsorted tissue and checked for quality with a NanoDrop ND-1000 and an Agilent 2100. Normal lung samples were distant non-tumor tissue taken more than 3 cm from the tumor edge. Newly diagnosed lung cancer patients without prior chemotherapy who had been admitted for thoracic surgery in China between August and November 2014 were enrolled as donors. Patients with previous radiotherapy or chemotherapy, or with another concurrent cancer, were excluded from the study. Pieces of surgical tissue measuring roughly 1-2 cm3 were kept in RNAlater solution and stored at -80 degrees C until use. This TCR came from an older woman with non-small cell lung cancer. The sequenced material came from distant non-tumor lung tissue.

The nucleotide sequence is TGCGCCAGCTTGACAGGGGATACCACCGGGGAGCTGTTTTTT. It encodes CASLTGDTTGELFF. The sequence is built from TRBV5-1 and TRBJ2-2; 8 central nucleotides agree with TRBD1. After removal of 7 bases from V and 4 bases from J, the junction retains 6 bases not matched to a gene. CDR1 and CDR2 were assigned from the germline V gene as SGHRS and YFSETQ. The CDR3 contains 14 residues, cysteine and phenylalanine counted. Left in the record is the CDR3 DNA by itself, 42 bases read in frame from the first base.